The rows below give T cell receptor beta chains drawn from one sample of a study of T-cell reconstitution after alpha-beta-depleted transplantation in children. Each CDR3 protein gets one entry after TCRdb re-called the PCR reads with MiXCR. In the table there are fewer than 750,000 distinct CDR3 sequences, 25% to 30% of which are singletons. Sequenced here: PBMCs, sampled before TCRalphabeta/CD19-depleted stem cell transplant. The receptor set was obtained from a boy less than two years old with Wiskott-Aldrich syndrome, due to receive a stem cell transplant. CDR3s include the opening cysteine and the closing phenylalanine or tryptophan.

cdr3_aa v_call cdr3_length j_call
CASSLYRQGIQETQYF TRBV5-1 16 TRBJ2-5
CASSYDIRQGDNNEQFF TRBV6-2/TRBV6-3 17 TRBJ2-1
CASSLEGQVSYEQYF TRBV5-1 15 TRBJ2-7
CAISERATSYNEQFF TRBV10-3 15 TRBJ2-1
CASSQSVAVYTGELFF TRBV4-1 16 TRBJ2-2
CASSLGVRRLETQYF TRBV5-6 15 TRBJ2-5
CSARDWTSSGYEQYF TRBV20-1 15 TRBJ2-7
CASSRRVAGRGLETQYF TRBV11-2 17 TRBJ2-5
CASSYTGGNTGELFF TRBV6-5 15 TRBJ2-2
CSATTPNYGYTF TRBV20-1 12 TRBJ1-2
CSATSGRAPETQYF TRBV20-1 14 TRBJ2-5
CSAPFSGTAYNEQFF TRBV20-1 15 TRBJ2-1
CASRWTDNYEQYF TRBV5-1 13 TRBJ2-7
CASSPVGASGNTIYF TRBV12-3/TRBV12-4 15 TRBJ1-3
CASSFRQGLNTIYF TRBV12-3/TRBV12-4 14 TRBJ1-3
CATSRVTGIGGETQYF TRBV15 16 TRBJ2-5
CATSITGPGSTQYF TRBV15 14 TRBJ2-3
CASSPTGEPGQPQHF TRBV5-1 15 TRBJ1-5
CASSGTARTEAFF TRBV5-1 13 TRBJ1-1
CASARLAGGGEQFF TRBV5-1 14 TRBJ2-1
CASSFTGTSSYNEQFF TRBV7-2 16 TRBJ2-1
CASSSLQGEETQYF TRBV5-1 14 TRBJ2-5
CATMRQGTEAFF TRBV10-3 12 TRBJ1-1
CASSLGAGAAEQYF TRBV5-1 14 TRBJ2-7
CSVSGGRINTQYF TRBV29-1 13 TRBJ2-3
CASSPTTNSPLHF TRBV7-3 13 TRBJ1-6
CASRPRRERVTDTQYF TRBV6-1 16 TRBJ2-3
CATSRGFQETQYF TRBV24-1 13 TRBJ2-5
CASSYSTGGPYEQYF TRBV6-5 15 TRBJ2-7
CSAQSGKFYNEQFF TRBV20-1 14 TRBJ2-1
CASSLARVRAGTGNEQFF TRBV5-1 18 TRBJ2-1
CASSPGQGIAYEQYF TRBV5-1 15 TRBJ2-7
CASTSGRDQETQYF TRBV5-1 14 TRBJ2-5
CSVGGSNYGYTF TRBV29-1 12 TRBJ1-2
CASSLTGTGNTIYF TRBV7-2 14 TRBJ1-3
CASSVTGHEQFF TRBV9 12 TRBJ2-1
CASSEREYQETQYF TRBV6-1 14 TRBJ2-5
CASSLQEGGGNEQFF TRBV7-2 15 TRBJ2-1
CSVDGVAGFKTQYF TRBV29-1 14 TRBJ2-5
CSAASGPQNEKLFF TRBV20-1 14 TRBJ1-4
CASSYSRVGYEQYF TRBV6-2/TRBV6-3 14 TRBJ2-7
CASSQGVAKVSYEQYF TRBV3-1 16 TRBJ2-7
CASSYAAGELFF TRBV6-6 12 TRBJ2-2
CASSTIGTSGIQETQYF TRBV12-3/TRBV12-4 17 TRBJ2-5
CASSDSGKETQYF TRBV5-1 13 TRBJ2-5
CASSQGDRSTEAFF TRBV28 14 TRBJ1-1
CASSWTSGNEQFF TRBV6-2/TRBV6-3 13 TRBJ2-1
CASSPVTGNEAFF TRBV18 13 TRBJ1-1
CASSAGLAGGLYNEQFF TRBV5-1 17 TRBJ2-1